The clone carrying this TCR beta chain was observed a few times. A J-beta primer mix and a sample-barcoded 5' primer were used in a second PCR of about 6 to 12 cycles. Every cDNA molecule bore a tag from a template-switch adaptor containing 12 random nucleotides. TCRdb called the 5' RACE reads again in MiXCR, with one record for every CDR3 protein. Of about 760,000 distinct CDR3 sequences in the sample, 25% were seen once. The data were taken from a study of blood T cells in healthy people across ages. Trimming removed 2 bases at V and 0 bases at J, with 12 bases between. Germline lookup yields CDR1 SGHRS and CDR2 YFSETQ. This CDR3 comprises 17 residues. The data also belong to a second study, concerning T cells of mothers and their children. Per that paper: Related mother-child pairs shared slightly more overlap than unrelated pairs, but the difference was non-significant.

This chain uses TRBV5-1 with TRBJ2-6; D is uncertain. This TCR was recovered from a boy younger than 18 in good health. Sequencing input: blood. The CDR3: CASSLGAATSGANVLTF. CDR3 DNA sequence: TGCGCCAGCAGCTTAGGTGCAGCAACCTCTGGGGCCAACGTCCTGACTTTC.